This record covers a single T cell receptor beta chain. Profiling relied on immunoSEQ multiplex PCR, and the TCRdb table lists in-frame clones only, not all of them. The sample holds more than 35,000 clones, around 81% seen once. The source of the sample is a study of PD-L1 blockade in urothelial cancer. On the study more broadly: Patients took up atezolizumab at some point between 2012 and 2014 at 1,200 mg intravenously every 3 weeks.

Time point meaning: pretreatment peripheral blood. Samples spanned pretreatment and treatment, with 1 to 8 time points per patient. The CDR3 extends over 12 amino acids. With 7 bases removed from V and 2 bases from J, the gap between germline ends came to 5 bases. Germline V lookup: CDR1 LNHDA, CDR2 SQIVND (reference sequence). The specimen comprised PBMCs, sampled around atezolizumab (anti-PD-L1) treatment. V gene TRBV19 combines with J gene TRBJ2-2, with D unclear. The clonotype was recovered from an elderly man with urothelial cancer. In DNA form, the CDR3 reads TGTGCCAGTACCCAAAACACCGGGGAGCTGTTTTTT. Its protein product is CASTQNTGELFF.